The rows below give T cell receptor beta chains drawn from one sample of a study of cytomegalovirus exposure and HLA in healthy donors. Profiling relied on immunoSEQ multiplex PCR, and the TCRdb table lists in-frame clones only, not all of them. The sample consists of about 150,000 clones, roughly three quarters of them appearing once. Sequencing input: PBMCs. These TCRs come from a woman aged 50 to 60 in good health and CMV-seropositive. Both conserved end residues are part of each CDR3. D genes are given only for firm matches. Clone size is shown for a subset of rows, as once, few, many or a class of expanded clone.

j_call: TRBJ2-2
d_call: TRBD1
clone_size: -
v_call: TRBV9
cdr3_length: 16
cdr3_nt: TGTGCCAGCAGCCCAGGGGGGACAGGGTCAACCGGGGAGCTGTTTTTT
cdr3_aa: CASSPGGTGSTGELFF

j_call: TRBJ2-7
d_call: -
clone_size: -
v_call: TRBV7-8
cdr3_length: 13
cdr3_nt: TGTGCCAGCAGCCTCCCCAGCTCCTACGAGCAGTACTTC
cdr3_aa: CASSLPSSYEQYF

j_call: TRBJ2-5
d_call: -
clone_size: -
v_call: TRBV9
cdr3_length: 13
cdr3_nt: TGTGCCAGCAGCGGAGAGGGAGAGGAGACCCAGTACTTC
cdr3_aa: CASSGEGEETQYF

j_call: TRBJ1-1
d_call: -
clone_size: -
v_call: TRBV12-5
cdr3_length: 15
cdr3_nt: TGTGCTAGTGGTCCCCCTAGGGCGACAGGCACTGAAGCTTTCTTT
cdr3_aa: CASGPPRATGTEAFF

j_call: TRBJ2-6
d_call: -
clone_size: -
v_call: TRBV5-1
cdr3_length: 16
cdr3_nt: TGCGCCAGCAGCGAGGGTTCGAACCCTGGGGCCAACGTCCTGACTTTC
cdr3_aa: CASSEGSNPGANVLTF

j_call: TRBJ1-1
d_call: -
clone_size: -
v_call: TRBV5-6
cdr3_length: 13
cdr3_nt: TGTGCCAGCAGCTTGGGCCCTCGGGGTGAAGCTTTCTTT
cdr3_aa: CASSLGPRGEAFF

j_call: TRBJ1-2
d_call: -
clone_size: -
v_call: TRBV4-3
cdr3_length: 13
cdr3_nt: TGCGCCAGCAGCCGCACGCCGCGGAATGGCTACACCTTC
cdr3_aa: CASSRTPRNGYTF

j_call: TRBJ2-1
d_call: TRBD2
clone_size: -
v_call: TRBV5-6
cdr3_length: 17
cdr3_nt: TGTGCCAGCAGCGTAGTAGCGGGGTCGGGGAACTACAATGAGCAGTTCTTC
cdr3_aa: CASSVVAGSGNYNEQFF

j_call: TRBJ2-5
d_call: -
clone_size: few
v_call: TRBV29-1
cdr3_length: 13
cdr3_nt: TGCAGCACTTCAGACTATCGAGGAGAGACCCAGTACTTC
cdr3_aa: CSTSDYRGETQYF

j_call: TRBJ1-4
d_call: TRBD1
clone_size: -
v_call: TRBV10-2
cdr3_length: 13
cdr3_nt: TGCGCCAGCAGGGGACAGACTAATGAAAAACTGTTTTTT
cdr3_aa: CASRGQTNEKLFF

j_call: TRBJ2-7
d_call: TRBD1
clone_size: -
v_call: TRBV6-5
cdr3_length: 14
cdr3_nt: TGTGCCACCCATCGGACAGGGGGCTCCTACGAGCAGTACTTC
cdr3_aa: CATHRTGGSYEQYF

j_call: TRBJ2-2
d_call: TRBD2
clone_size: few
v_call: TRBV18
cdr3_length: 17
cdr3_nt: TGTGCCAGCTCACCAAGCCGGACTAGCGGAGACACCGGGGAGCTGTTTTTT
cdr3_aa: CASSPSRTSGDTGELFF

j_call: TRBJ1-2
d_call: -
clone_size: few
v_call: TRBV7-9
cdr3_length: 15
cdr3_nt: TGTGCCAGCAGCGTTGGGGGGGGACACAACTATGGCTACACCTTC
cdr3_aa: CASSVGGGHNYGYTF

j_call: TRBJ1-5
d_call: -
clone_size: -
v_call: TRBV2
cdr3_length: 13
cdr3_nt: TGTGCCAGCAGTGGACAAGATTGGCAGCCCCAGCATTTT
cdr3_aa: CASSGQDWQPQHF

j_call: TRBJ2-7
d_call: TRBD1
clone_size: -
v_call: TRBV7-3
cdr3_length: 15
cdr3_nt: TGTGCCAGCAGGAACCCCGGGACAGGATCCTACGAGCAGTACTTC
cdr3_aa: CASRNPGTGSYEQYF

j_call: TRBJ1-5
d_call: TRBD1
clone_size: few
v_call: TRBV19
cdr3_length: 16
cdr3_nt: TGTGCCAGTAGTATGTCGCAGGGGGCTAGCAATCAGCCCCAGCATTTT
cdr3_aa: CASSMSQGASNQPQHF

j_call: TRBJ1-1
d_call: -
clone_size: few
v_call: TRBV27
cdr3_length: 14
cdr3_nt: TGTGCCAGCCACTTTCAGGGAATTAACACTGAAGCTTTCTTT
cdr3_aa: CASHFQGINTEAFF

j_call: TRBJ1-4
d_call: -
clone_size: -
v_call: TRBV19
cdr3_length: 13
cdr3_nt: TGTGCCACCTACAGGGCTTCAGATGAAAAACTGTTTTTT
cdr3_aa: CATYRASDEKLFF

j_call: TRBJ1-1
d_call: -
clone_size: -
v_call: TRBV18
cdr3_length: 14
cdr3_nt: TGTGCCAGCTCACAAGGACAGCTTAACACTGAAGCTTTCTTT
cdr3_aa: CASSQGQLNTEAFF

j_call: TRBJ2-1
d_call: -
clone_size: -
v_call: TRBV29-1
cdr3_length: 11
cdr3_nt: TGCAGCGTTGAAGATGTAGATGAGCAGTTCTTC
cdr3_aa: CSVEDVDEQFF

j_call: TRBJ1-2
d_call: TRBD1
clone_size: -
v_call: TRBV4-3
cdr3_length: 15
cdr3_nt: TGCGCCAGCAGCCAAGCAGGGACAGGGGGCTATGGCTACACCTTC
cdr3_aa: CASSQAGTGGYGYTF

j_call: TRBJ1-1
d_call: TRBD1
clone_size: -
v_call: TRBV2
cdr3_length: 13
cdr3_nt: TGTGCCAGCAGTGGGGACAGAAACACTGAAGCTTTCTTT
cdr3_aa: CASSGDRNTEAFF

j_call: TRBJ2-2
d_call: TRBD1
clone_size: -
v_call: TRBV18
cdr3_length: 16
cdr3_nt: TGTGCCAGCTCACTTGCCGGGACAGGTAACACCGGGGAGCTGTTTTTT
cdr3_aa: CASSLAGTGNTGELFF

j_call: TRBJ2-5
d_call: -
clone_size: -
v_call: TRBV4-3
cdr3_length: 17
cdr3_nt: TGCGCCAGCAGCCAAGATGCCGGCTGGGGAGCAAAAGAGACCCAGTACTTC
cdr3_aa: CASSQDAGWGAKETQYF

j_call: TRBJ2-1
d_call: TRBD2
clone_size: -
v_call: TRBV15
cdr3_length: 20
cdr3_nt: TGTGCCACCAGCAGGGAGCCGATAGCCCCGGGACTAGCGGCAAACAATGAGCAGTTCTTC
cdr3_aa: CATSREPIAPGLAANNEQFF

j_call: TRBJ1-6
d_call: -
clone_size: few
v_call: TRBV10-2
cdr3_length: 15
cdr3_nt: TGCGCCAGCAGTGAAGCGGGGCGGCTAGAATCACCCCTCCACTTT
cdr3_aa: CASSEAGRLESPLHF